This T cell receptor (beta chain) was identified during a study of T cells in tuberculosis. As for the study in general: A South African cohort included IGRA-negative adolescents, latently infected IGRA-positive adolescents and adults with active tuberculosis.

Time point in this sample: new active TB diagnosis, blood taken before or within 7 days of starting treatment. Repertoires were generated with immunoSEQ multiplex PCR, while TCRdb's copy carries only in-frame clones and drops some. The sample yields 25,000 to 35,000 clones, roughly nine tenths seen once. The V end was cut by 0 bases, the J end by 7 bases, with 13 bases between. Per the germline V gene, CDR1 is SGHNT and CDR2 is YYREEE (reference sequence). The CDR3 is made up of 14 amino acids. Study-wide results and limits: Smaller distances to GMM-specific TCRs suggested their expansion in active tuberculosis.

Comments on this clone: The antigen is undetermined.

The gene calls are TRBV5-4 and TRBJ1-2; D remains unclear. The receptor comes from an adult with tuberculosis. Some clones in this sample may be carry-over from other donors' samples. Sample: PBMCs, taken at tuberculosis diagnosis. The CDR3 DNA reads as TGTGCCAGCAGCTTGGACGTTTCGGGAGGTGGCTACACCTTC. Amino acid sequence: CASSLDVSGGGYTF.